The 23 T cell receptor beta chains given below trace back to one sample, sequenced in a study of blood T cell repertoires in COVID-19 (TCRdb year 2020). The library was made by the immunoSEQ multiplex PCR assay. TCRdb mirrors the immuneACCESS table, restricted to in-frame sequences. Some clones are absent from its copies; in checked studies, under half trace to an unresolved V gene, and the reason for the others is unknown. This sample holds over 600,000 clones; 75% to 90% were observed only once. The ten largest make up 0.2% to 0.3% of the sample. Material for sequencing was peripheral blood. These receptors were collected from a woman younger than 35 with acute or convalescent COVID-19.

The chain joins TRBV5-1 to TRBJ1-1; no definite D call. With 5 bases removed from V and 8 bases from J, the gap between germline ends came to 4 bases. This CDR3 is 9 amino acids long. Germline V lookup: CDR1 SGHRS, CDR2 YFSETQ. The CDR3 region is CASRAEAFF. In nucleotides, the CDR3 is TGCGCCAGCAGGGCAGAAGCTTTCTTT.

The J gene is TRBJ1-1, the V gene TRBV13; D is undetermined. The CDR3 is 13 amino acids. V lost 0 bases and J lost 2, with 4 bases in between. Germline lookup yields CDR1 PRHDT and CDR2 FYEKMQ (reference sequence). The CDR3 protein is CASSLGTNTEAFF. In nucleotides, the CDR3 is TGTGCCAGCAGCTTAGGAACAAACACTGAAGCTTTCTTT.

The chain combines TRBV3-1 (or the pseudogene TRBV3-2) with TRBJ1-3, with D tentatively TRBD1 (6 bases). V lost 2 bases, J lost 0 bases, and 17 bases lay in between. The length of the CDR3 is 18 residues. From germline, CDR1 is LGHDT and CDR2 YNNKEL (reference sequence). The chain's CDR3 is CASSQLPGQGSSGNTIYF. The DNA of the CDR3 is TGTGCCAGCAGCCAACTCCCGGGACAAGGGAGCTCTGGAAACACCATATATTTT.

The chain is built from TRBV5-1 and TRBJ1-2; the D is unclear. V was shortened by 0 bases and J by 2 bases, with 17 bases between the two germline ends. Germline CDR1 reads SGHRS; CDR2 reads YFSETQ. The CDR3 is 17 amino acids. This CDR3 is CASSLAEGVSVNYGYTF. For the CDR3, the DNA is TGCGCCAGCAGCTTGGCCGAAGGAGTCAGCGTAAACTATGGCTACACCTTC.

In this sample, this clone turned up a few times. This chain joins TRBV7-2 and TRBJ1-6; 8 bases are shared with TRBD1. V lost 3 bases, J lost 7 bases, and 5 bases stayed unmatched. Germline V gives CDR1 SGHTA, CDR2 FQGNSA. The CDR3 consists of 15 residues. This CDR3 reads CASSFDRGVNSPLHF. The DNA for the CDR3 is TGTGCCAGCAGCTTCGACAGGGGTGTAAATTCACCCCTCCACTTT.

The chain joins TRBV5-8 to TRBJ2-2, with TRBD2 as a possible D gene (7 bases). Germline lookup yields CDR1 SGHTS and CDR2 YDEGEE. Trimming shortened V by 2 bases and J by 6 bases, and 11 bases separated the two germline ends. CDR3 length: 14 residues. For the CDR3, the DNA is TGTGCCAGCAGCTTCGGGGGGCGACCCGGGGAGCTGTTTTTT. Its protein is CASSFGGRPGELFF.

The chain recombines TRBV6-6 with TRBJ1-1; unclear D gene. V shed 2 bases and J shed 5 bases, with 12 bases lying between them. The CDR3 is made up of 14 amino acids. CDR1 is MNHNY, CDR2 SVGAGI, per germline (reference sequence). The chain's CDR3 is CASSYLAPGTEAFF. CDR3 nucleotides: TGTGCCAGCAGTTACCTGGCCCCGGGGACTGAAGCTTTCTTT.

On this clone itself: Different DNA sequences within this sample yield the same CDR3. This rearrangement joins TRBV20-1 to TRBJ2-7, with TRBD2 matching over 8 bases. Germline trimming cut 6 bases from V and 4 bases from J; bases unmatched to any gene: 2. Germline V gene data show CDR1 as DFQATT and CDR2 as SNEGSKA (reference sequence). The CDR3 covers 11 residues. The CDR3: CSARGGYEQYF. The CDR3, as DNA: TGCAGTGCCCGGGGGGGGTACGAGCAGTACTTC.

The chain's CDR3 is CASSVSGNTGELFF. The CDR3 DNA reads TGTGCCAGCAGCGTCTCTGGCAACACCGGGGAGCTGTTTTTT. The genes are TRBV7-2 and TRBJ2-2; D not resolved. Trimming shortened V by 5 bases and J by 2 bases, and 9 bases separated the two germline ends. This CDR3 comprises 14 residues. Germline V gene sequence: CDR1 SGHTA, CDR2 FQGNSA.

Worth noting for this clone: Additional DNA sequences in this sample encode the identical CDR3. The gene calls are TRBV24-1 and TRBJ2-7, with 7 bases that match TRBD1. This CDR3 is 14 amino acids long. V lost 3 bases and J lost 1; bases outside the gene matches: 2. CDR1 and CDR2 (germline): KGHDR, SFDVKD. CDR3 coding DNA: TGTGCCACCAGTGATCGGGACAGATCCTACGAGCAGTACTTC. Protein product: CATSDRDRSYEQYF.

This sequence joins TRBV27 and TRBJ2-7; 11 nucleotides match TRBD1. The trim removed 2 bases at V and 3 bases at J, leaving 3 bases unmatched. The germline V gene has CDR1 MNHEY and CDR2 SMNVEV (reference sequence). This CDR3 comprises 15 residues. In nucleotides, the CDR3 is TGTGCCAGCAGTTTAGGGACAGGGGGTTTCTACGAGCAGTACTTC. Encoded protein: CASSLGTGGFYEQYF.

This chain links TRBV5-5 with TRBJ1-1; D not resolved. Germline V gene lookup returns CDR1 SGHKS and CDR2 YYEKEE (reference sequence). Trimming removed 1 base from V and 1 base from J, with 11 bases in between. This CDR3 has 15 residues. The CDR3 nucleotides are TGTGCCAGCAGCTTGTGGCCGGGTTCGAACACTGAAGCTTTCTTT. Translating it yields CASSLWPGSNTEAFF.

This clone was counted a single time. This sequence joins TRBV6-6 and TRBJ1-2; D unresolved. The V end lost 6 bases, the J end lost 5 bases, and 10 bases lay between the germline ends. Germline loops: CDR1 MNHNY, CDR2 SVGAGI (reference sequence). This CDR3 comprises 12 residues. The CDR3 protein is CASSRELYGYTF. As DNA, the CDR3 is TGTGCCAGCAGCCGTGAACTGTATGGCTACACCTTC.

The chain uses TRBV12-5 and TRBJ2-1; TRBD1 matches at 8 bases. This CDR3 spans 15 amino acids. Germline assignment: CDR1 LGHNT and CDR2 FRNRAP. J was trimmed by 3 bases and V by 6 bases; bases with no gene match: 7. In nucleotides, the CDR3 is TGTGCTAGTGGCGCTCCGGGACAGGTCTACAATGAGCAGTTCTTC. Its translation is CASGAPGQVYNEQFF.

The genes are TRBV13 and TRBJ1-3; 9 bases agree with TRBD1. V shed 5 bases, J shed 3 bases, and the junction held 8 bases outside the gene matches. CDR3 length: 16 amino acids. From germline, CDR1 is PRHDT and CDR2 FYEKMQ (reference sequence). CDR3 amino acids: CASSQGTGPLGNTIYF. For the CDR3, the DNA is TGTGCCAGCAGCCAAGGGACAGGGCCTCTTGGAAACACCATATATTTT.

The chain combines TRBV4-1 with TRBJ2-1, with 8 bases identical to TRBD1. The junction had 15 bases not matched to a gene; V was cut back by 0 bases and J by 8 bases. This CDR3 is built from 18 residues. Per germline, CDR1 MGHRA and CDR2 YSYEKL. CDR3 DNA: TGCGCCAGCAGCCAAGATGGGGCAGGGGGCGCGTATTTTGATGAGCAGTTCTTC. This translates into CASSQDGAGGAYFDEQFF.

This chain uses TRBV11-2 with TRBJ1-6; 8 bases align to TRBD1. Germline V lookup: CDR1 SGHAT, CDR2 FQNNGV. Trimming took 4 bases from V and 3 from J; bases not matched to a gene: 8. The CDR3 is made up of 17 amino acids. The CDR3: CASSSDRETYYNSPLHF. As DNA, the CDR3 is TGTGCCAGCAGCTCGGACAGGGAAACTTACTATAATTCACCCCTCCACTTT.

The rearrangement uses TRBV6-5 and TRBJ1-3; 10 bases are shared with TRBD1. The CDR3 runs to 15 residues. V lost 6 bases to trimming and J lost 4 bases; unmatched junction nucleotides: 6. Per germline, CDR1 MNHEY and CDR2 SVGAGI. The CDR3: CASRGDRGHGNTIYF. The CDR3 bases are TGTGCCAGCAGAGGCGACAGGGGGCACGGAAACACCATATATTTT.

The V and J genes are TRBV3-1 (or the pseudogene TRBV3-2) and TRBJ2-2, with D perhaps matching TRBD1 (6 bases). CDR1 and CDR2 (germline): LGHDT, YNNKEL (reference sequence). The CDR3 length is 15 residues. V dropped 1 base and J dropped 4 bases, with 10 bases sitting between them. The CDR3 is CASSQARTVTGELFF. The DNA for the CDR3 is TGTGCCAGCAGCCAAGCACGGACAGTCACCGGGGAGCTGTTTTTT.

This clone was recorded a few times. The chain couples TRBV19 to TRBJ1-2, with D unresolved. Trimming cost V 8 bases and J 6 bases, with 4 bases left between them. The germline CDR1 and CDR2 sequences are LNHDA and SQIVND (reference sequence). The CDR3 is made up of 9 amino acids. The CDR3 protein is CASGDGYTF. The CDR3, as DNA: TGTGCCAGTGGAGATGGCTACACCTTC.

CDR3 sequence (DNA): TGTGCCAGCAGCCAGCTACTAGCGGGGGGGCTGGACGGGGAGCTGTTTTTT. Translated, it gives CASSQLLAGGLDGELFF. The chain recombines TRBV4-2 with TRBJ2-2; 13 nucleotides match TRBD2. This CDR3 has 17 residues. Trimming at V came to 3 bases and at J to 7 bases, leaving 8 bases not matched to a gene. Germline assignment: CDR1 LGHNA and CDR2 YNFKEQ.

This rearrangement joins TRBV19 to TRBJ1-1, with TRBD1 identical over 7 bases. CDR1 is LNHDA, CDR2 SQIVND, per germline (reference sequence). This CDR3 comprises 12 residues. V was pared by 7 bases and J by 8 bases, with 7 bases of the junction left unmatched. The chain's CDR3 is CASTHLDREAFF. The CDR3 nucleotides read TGTGCCAGTACCCATCTGGACAGGGAAGCTTTCTTT.

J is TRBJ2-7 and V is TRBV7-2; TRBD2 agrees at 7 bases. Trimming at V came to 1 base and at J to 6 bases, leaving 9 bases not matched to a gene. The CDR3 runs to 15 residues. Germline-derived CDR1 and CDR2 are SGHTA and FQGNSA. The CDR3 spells CASSLVGGFSSEQYF. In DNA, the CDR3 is TGTGCCAGCAGCTTAGTCGGGGGGTTCTCGTCCGAGCAGTACTTC.